Below, 26 T cell receptor beta chains from the same sample are listed, as sequenced in a study of beta chain features in type 1 diabetes. All of the isolated RNA was reverse transcribed, so expressed TCRB transcripts were sequenced. Clones were sequenced by immunoSEQ multiplex PCR, and TCRdb holds only the in-frame ones, with some missing. The table shows 150,000 to 200,000 clones, with 10% to 15% occurring only once. The sequenced sample consisted of central memory CD4+ T cells from blood. Every receptor here comes from a young woman in good health.

V gene TRBV19 combines with J gene TRBJ2-7; TRBD2 matches 11 bases. The V gene's germline CDR1 is LNHDA and CDR2 SQIVND (reference sequence). CDR3 size: 18 residues. J gave up 0 bases and V 5 bases, and 12 bases lay outside the gene matches. The chain's CDR3 is CASSLRLAGGSSSYEQYF. The CDR3 DNA reads as TGTGCCAGTAGTCTTCGGCTAGCGGGAGGCTCGAGCTCCTACGAGCAGTACTTC.

The genes are TRBV18 and TRBJ2-5, with a tentative D call TRBD2 (5 bases). The CDR3 totals 13 residues. V was pared by 6 bases and J by 5 bases, with 13 bases between. Germline-derived CDR1 and CDR2 are KGHSH and LQKENI. This CDR3 is CASSPTWEETQYF. CDR3 sequence (DNA): TGTGCCAGCTCCCCGACCTGGGAGGAGACCCAGTACTTC.

This clone was counted only a few times. This chain's CDR3 is CASSLGLEFYEQYF. The CDR3, as DNA: TGTGCCAGCAGCTTAGGACTAGAATTCTACGAGCAGTACTTC. The rearrangement links TRBV7-9 to TRBJ2-7, with D possibly TRBD2 on 6 matching bases. Germline V gene lookup returns CDR1 SEHNR and CDR2 FQNEAQ (reference sequence). The CDR3 covers 14 residues. Trimming removed 1 base at V and 3 bases at J, with 10 bases between.

This clone was found a few times. This sequence joins TRBV6-1 and TRBJ2-5; TRBD1 is a possible D gene (6 bases). The CDR3 runs 12 residues. V lost 10 bases and J lost 5, with 14 bases in between. Germline V gene lookup returns CDR1 MNHNS and CDR2 SASEGT. Here the CDR3 reads CATTQGQETQYF. DNA of the CDR3: TGTGCCACCACTCAGGGGCAGGAGACCCAGTACTTC.

The rearrangement links TRBV6-1 to TRBJ1-2; D not resolved. The CDR3 spans 13 residues. Per germline, CDR1 MNHNS and CDR2 SASEGT. Deletions cut 1 base from V and 7 bases from J, with 10 bases between. CDR3 amino acids: CASSEVWEGGYTF. The CDR3 nucleotides read TGTGCCAGCAGTGAAGTATGGGAGGGTGGCTACACCTTC.

The sample holds a few counts of this clone. V and J are TRBV7-9 and TRBJ2-1; 10 bases agree with TRBD2. Germline CDR1 is SEHNR and CDR2 is FQNEAQ (reference sequence). CDR3 length: 15 residues. The J segment lost 2 bases and the V segment lost 5 bases, leaving 3 bases of the junction unmatched. CDR3 residues: CASSPAGGPYNEQFF. The CDR3 DNA reads TGTGCCAGCAGCCCAGCGGGAGGGCCCTACAATGAGCAGTTCTTC.

This clone was observed a few times. This chain joins TRBV5-5 and TRBJ2-3; D perhaps matches TRBD2 (6 bases). The CDR3 loop spans 15 amino acids. The ends were cut back, 4 bases at V and 0 bases at J, with 12 bases in the middle. Germline-derived CDR1 and CDR2 are SGHKS and YYEKEE (reference sequence). The DNA for the CDR3 is TGTGCCAGCAGCCGAGCGGGCCGTAGCACAGATACGCAGTATTTT. Encoded protein: CASSRAGRSTDTQYF.

V and J are TRBV30 and TRBJ1-5; 7 bases are shared with TRBD1. The trim removed 0 bases at V and 4 bases at J, leaving 6 bases unmatched. CDR3 size: 15 residues. CDR1 is GTSNPN and CDR2 is SVGIG in the germline V gene (reference sequence). CDR3 bases: TGTGCCTGGAGTGTGTCGACAGGGTATAATCAGCCCCAGCATTTT. Its protein is CAWSVSTGYNQPQHF.

This chain uses TRBV5-1 with TRBJ2-3, with 9 bases fitting TRBD1. The CDR3 runs to 16 residues. The ends lost 4 bases at V and 5 bases at J; junction bases unmatched: 11. Germline V gives CDR1 SGHRS, CDR2 YFSETQ. The CDR3 sequence: CASSIYSDRGGDTQYF. The CDR3, as DNA: TGCGCCAGCAGCATCTACTCGGACAGGGGAGGAGATACGCAGTATTTT.

This clone was seen a few times. V usage is TRBV29-1 and J usage is TRBJ2-3; TRBD1 agrees at 9 bases. Per the germline V gene, CDR1 is SQVTM and CDR2 is ANQGSEA. CDR3 size: 17 residues. J was trimmed by 5 bases and V by 7 bases; bases with no gene match: 19. The CDR3 DNA sequence: TGCAGCGCCACCGGGACAGGGTGGGTTTTATTCGGAGATACGCAGTATTTT. Translation gives CSATGTGWVLFGDTQYF.

V gene TRBV2 combines with J gene TRBJ2-5; 8 bases map to TRBD2. From germline, CDR1 is SNHLY and CDR2 FYNNEI. This CDR3 contains 15 residues. The V gene end was trimmed by 6 bases and the J gene end by 4 bases; junction bases not matched to a gene: 10. CDR3 region: CASSTGTRSGETQYF. CDR3 DNA: TGTGCCAGCAGCACCGGGACTAGGTCTGGAGAGACCCAGTACTTC.

This chain uses TRBV18 with TRBJ1-4; D may be TRBD1 (6 bases). V lost 2 bases and J 7 bases, leaving 11 bases between the germline ends. Germline CDR1 is KGHSH and CDR2 is LQKENI. The CDR3 spans 14 residues. The CDR3, as DNA: TGTGCCAGCTCACCAGGACAGCGAAGTGAAAAACTGTTTTTT. Translation: CASSPGQRSEKLFF.

This clone has a handful of counts. The chain combines TRBV11-3 with TRBJ2-7; D uncertain. Trimming pared 1 base from V and 3 bases from J, leaving 10 bases between. This CDR3 has 14 residues. In germline, CDR1 is SGHNT, CDR2 YENEEA. CDR3 in amino acids: CASSLASVGYEQYF. DNA for the CDR3: TGTGCCAGCAGCTTAGCTTCGGTCGGCTACGAGCAGTACTTC.

The sample holds a few counts of this clone. The chain uses TRBV2 and TRBJ2-7, with unresolved D. V shed 11 bases and J shed 3 bases, with 11 bases lying between them. CDR3 length: 11 residues. CDR1 and CDR2 (germline): SNHLY, FYNNEI. CDR3 loop: CAGSQDYEQYF. CDR3 nucleotide sequence: TGTGCCGGAAGTCAGGACTACGAGCAGTACTTC.

This clone has more than one count but fewer than ten. V is TRBV6-5 and J is TRBJ2-1; 11 bases agree with TRBD2. J gave up 8 bases and V 6 bases, and 9 bases lay outside the gene matches. The CDR3 loop spans 15 amino acids. CDR1 and CDR2 (germline): MNHEY, SVGAGI. This CDR3 is CASRTSGNSQDEQFF. The CDR3, as DNA: TGTGCCAGCAGGACTAGCGGGAATAGTCAGGATGAGCAGTTCTTC.

The chain joins TRBV6-6 to TRBJ1-1; no clear D gene. The CDR3 length is 14 residues. V lost 2 bases, J lost 5 bases, and 12 bases lay in between. Germline V gene sequence: CDR1 MNHNY, CDR2 SVGAGI (reference sequence). The CDR3 DNA reads as TGTGCCAGCAGTTACGAGGGAGGAAGGACTGAAGCTTTCTTT. Translating it yields CASSYEGGRTEAFF.

The rearrangement joins TRBV27 to TRBJ1-1; no clear D gene. V was cut by 6 bases and J by 0 bases, with 8 bases left in between. Germline CDR1 is MNHEY and CDR2 is SMNVEV (reference sequence). CDR3 size: 13 residues. CDR3: CASSPTLNTEAFF. CDR3 DNA: TGTGCCAGCAGCCCGACACTGAACACTGAAGCTTTCTTT.

To note about this clone: Other DNA sequences from this sample encode an identical CDR3 as well. This sequence joins TRBV30 and TRBJ1-1, with a weak D call TRBD1 (5 bases). CDR1 GTSNPN and CDR2 SVGIG come from the germline V gene (reference sequence). V was shortened by 0 bases and J by 3 bases, with 8 bases between the two germline ends. This CDR3 has 13 amino acids. DNA for the CDR3: TGTGCCTGGAGTGTACAAGGGGACACTGAAGCTTTCTTT. This encodes CAWSVQGDTEAFF.

The V and J genes are TRBV4-2 and TRBJ1-1; the match to TRBD1 covers 7 bases. CDR1 and CDR2 (germline): LGHNA, YNFKEQ. The CDR3 is 14 amino acids. The trim removed 4 bases at V and 4 bases at J, leaving 6 bases unmatched. The CDR3 region is CASSLLQGLTEAFF. CDR3 nucleotide sequence: TGTGCCAGCAGCCTACTACAGGGGCTCACTGAAGCTTTCTTT.

The genes are TRBV19 and TRBJ2-3, with 11 bases identical to TRBD1. There are 13 residues in the CDR3. Unmatched junction bases numbered 2, after V lost 8 bases and J lost 4 bases. Germline V CDR1 and CDR2: LNHDA, SQIVND (reference sequence). The CDR3 nucleotides read TGTGCCAGTGCGGGACAGGGGGCAGATACGCAGTATTTT. It yields the protein CASAGQGADTQYF.

CDR3 region: CASSLIGWTSGENEQFF. CDR3 sequence (DNA): TGTGCCAGCAGCTTAATCGGATGGACTAGCGGAGAGAATGAGCAGTTCTTC. The chain couples TRBV13 to TRBJ2-1; 10 bases align to TRBD2. Losses at the gene ends were 2 bases for V and 7 bases for J; bases not matched to a gene: 11. The germline gives CDR1 PRHDT, CDR2 FYEKMQ (reference sequence). The CDR3 is 17 residues long.

V gene TRBV7-2 combines with J gene TRBJ2-7; 8 bases are a match to TRBD2. The CDR3 is 14 amino acids. Trimming took 1 base from V and 4 from J; bases not matched to a gene: 3. CDR1 is SGHTA and CDR2 is FQGNSA in the germline V gene. In DNA form, the CDR3 reads TGTGCCAGCAGCTTAGGTCGGGGGGGGTACGAGCAGTACTTC. Translation gives CASSLGRGGYEQYF.

This chain links TRBV7-2 with TRBJ1-1; the match to TRBD1 covers 7 bases. Unmatched junction bases numbered 0, after V lost 0 bases and J lost 8 bases. Germline-derived CDR1 and CDR2 are SGHTA and FQGNSA. This CDR3 has 12 amino acids. This CDR3 is CASSLAGGEAFF. For the CDR3, the DNA is TGTGCCAGCAGCTTAGCAGGGGGCGAAGCTTTCTTT.

There are a few counts of this clone. The genes are TRBV9 and TRBJ2-1; D is possibly TRBD1 (5 bases). Trimming removed 2 bases from V and 8 bases from J, with 11 bases in between. Germline V gives CDR1 SGDLS, CDR2 YYNGEE. The CDR3 totals 13 residues. CDR3 amino acids: CASSVDQGYEQFF. The CDR3 bases are TGTGCCAGCAGCGTCGACCAGGGATATGAGCAGTTCTTC.

This clone was detected a few times. The V call is TRBV2, the J call TRBJ2-7; TRBD1 might be the D (6 bases). The CDR3 is made up of 15 amino acids. Germline loops: CDR1 SNHLY, CDR2 FYNNEI. V was clipped by 1 base and J by 0 bases, with 10 bases between them. CDR3 coding DNA: TGTGCCAGCAGTGAAGGGGGGACACGCTCCTACGAGCAGTACTTC. It yields the protein CASSEGGTRSYEQYF.

The V call is TRBV7-9, the J call TRBJ1-2; 12 positions match TRBD1. CDR3 size: 16 residues. Germline V gene data show CDR1 as SEHNR and CDR2 as FQNEAQ (reference sequence). Trimming at V came to 5 bases and at J to 8 bases, leaving 12 bases not matched to a gene. The CDR3 DNA reads as TGTGCCAGCAGCCCGGAAGGGACAGGGGGCTTCGGAGGCTACACCTTC. Protein: CASSPEGTGGFGGYTF.